These 20 T cell receptor beta chains came from one sample sequenced in a study of cytomegalovirus exposure and HLA in healthy donors. Both 60 Vbeta primers and 13 Jbeta primers went into the PCR. Generated by immunoSEQ multiplex PCR, the TCRdb table keeps only in-frame clones and is missing some. The repertoire holds over 60,000 clones, with around 72% as singletons. What was sequenced was PBMCs. These receptors originate from a male donor in good health and CMV-seropositive.

V is TRBV7-2 and J is TRBJ2-7; 7 bases agree with TRBD1. CDR1 SGHTA and CDR2 FQGNSA come from the germline V gene. The length of the CDR3 is 14 residues. With 5 bases clipped from V and 4 bases from J, the junction kept 8 bases outside the gene matches. In DNA form, the CDR3 reads TGTGCCAGCAGCACGCCGACAGGGCAATACGAGCAGTACTTC. This translates into CASSTPTGQYEQYF.

The rearrangement joins TRBV30 to TRBJ2-7, with TRBD1 matching over 9 bases. CDR1 GTSNPN and CDR2 SVGIG come from the germline V gene (reference sequence). The CDR3 loop spans 15 amino acids. V shed 0 bases and J 3 bases; nucleotides not matched to a gene: 6. The CDR3 region is CAWSVGGQGNYEQYF. In DNA form, the CDR3 reads TGTGCCTGGAGTGTAGGGGGACAGGGTAACTACGAGCAGTACTTC.

This sequence joins TRBV5-1 and TRBJ2-5, with 9 bases matching TRBD1. The CDR3 runs 16 residues. Germline V CDR1 and CDR2: SGHRS, YFSETQ. V lost 4 bases to trimming and J lost 4 bases; unmatched junction nucleotides: 11. As DNA, the CDR3 is TGCGCCAGCAGCCCATTACAGGGGGCAGGGGGAGAGACCCAGTACTTC. Amino acids: CASSPLQGAGGETQYF.

The chain joins TRBV19 to TRBJ1-5; TRBD1 matches 11 bases. Germline lookup yields CDR1 LNHDA and CDR2 SQIVND (reference sequence). CDR3 size: 16 residues. With 5 bases clipped from V and 2 bases from J, the junction kept 5 bases outside the gene matches. The CDR3 is CASSPGQGAGNQPQHF. CDR3 DNA sequence: TGTGCCAGTAGTCCCGGACAGGGGGCTGGCAATCAGCCCCAGCATTTT.

The chain recombines TRBV19 with TRBJ2-1; weak D call: TRBD1 (7 bases). The CDR3 runs to 16 residues. Germline V gives CDR1 LNHDA, CDR2 SQIVND (reference sequence). The V gene lost 5 bases and the J gene lost 1 base, with 15 bases spanning the gap. CDR3 sequence: CASSRDRGTSYNEQFF. CDR3 bases: TGTGCCAGTAGTCGGGACAGAGGGACTTCCTACAATGAGCAGTTCTTC.

The chain uses TRBV30 and TRBJ1-1; D possibly corresponds to TRBD1 (5 bases). V lost 0 bases, J lost 5 bases, and 13 bases lay in between. Germline loops: CDR1 GTSNPN, CDR2 SVGIG (reference sequence). The CDR3 is 14 amino acids. The CDR3, as DNA: TGTGCCTGGAGTGTACAGGCAGTCGGGACTGAAGCTTTCTTT. The encoded protein is CAWSVQAVGTEAFF.

The chain couples TRBV5-1 to TRBJ1-2, with 10 bases matching TRBD1. Trimming removed 7 bases from V and 8 bases from J; junction bases left unmatched: 17. The CDR3 has 16 amino acids. The germline gives CDR1 SGHRS, CDR2 YFSETQ. The DNA for the CDR3 is TGCGCCAGCCACATACCGGGACAGGGGACGCGTGAGGGCTACACCTTC. It specifies CASHIPGQGTREGYTF.

This clone came up once. At one end, the junction sequence differs from germline, possibly due to a read error. V and J are TRBV7-9 and TRBJ2-7; weak D call: TRBD1 (5 bases). Per germline, CDR1 SEHNR and CDR2 FQNEAQ (reference sequence). CDR3 length: 12 amino acids. The CDR3 protein is CSSSLDSYEQYF. CDR3 coding DNA: TGTTCCAGCAGCCTAGACAGCTACGAGCAGTACTTC.

The V call is TRBV9, the J call TRBJ2-1, with 8 bases aligning to TRBD2. The CDR3 has 17 residues. V trimming: 0 bases; J trimming: 3 bases; junction bases outside the gene matches: 8. Germline values: CDR1 SGDLS, CDR2 YYNGEE. CDR3 in DNA: TGTGCCAGCAGCGTAGAGGTGGCGGGAGGACTCTACAATGAGCAGTTCTTC. The encoded protein is CASSVEVAGGLYNEQFF.

This chain joins TRBV6-1 and TRBJ2-3; D not resolved. From germline, CDR1 is MNHNS and CDR2 SASEGT. The CDR3 is made up of 13 amino acids. Trimming shortened V by 0 bases and J by 3 bases, and 4 bases separated the two germline ends. CDR3 sequence: CASSEAETDTQYF. CDR3 DNA sequence: TGTGCCAGCAGTGAAGCGGAGACAGATACGCAGTATTTT.

The chain couples TRBV30 to TRBJ1-2; D is undetermined. Per the germline V gene, CDR1 is GTSNPN and CDR2 is SVGIG (reference sequence). Trimming took off 3 bases at V and 0 bases at J, with 17 bases between the two ends. The CDR3 covers 16 residues. CDR3 region: CAWRLPLPGSNYGYTF. In DNA form, the CDR3 reads TGTGCCTGGAGACTACCCCTTCCGGGTTCTAACTATGGCTACACCTTC.

The DNA of the CDR3 is TGTGCCATCAGTGAGGCGACAGGATACGAGCAGTACTTC. Translation gives CAISEATGYEQYF. The chain uses TRBV10-3 and TRBJ2-7; D might be TRBD1 (6 bases). The V gene lost 2 bases and the J gene lost 4 bases, with 9 bases spanning the gap. This CDR3 region has 13 residues. Germline V CDR1 and CDR2: ENHRY, SYGVKD.

This chain joins TRBV6-5 and TRBJ2-1, with D perhaps TRBD2 (6 bases). V lost 5 bases and J lost 0, with 8 bases in between. The germline V gene encodes CDR1 MNHEY and CDR2 SVGAGI. This CDR3 region has 14 residues. This CDR3 reads CASSERVSYNEQFF. In DNA form, the CDR3 reads TGTGCCAGCAGTGAGCGGGTCTCCTACAATGAGCAGTTCTTC.

The gene calls are TRBV6-1 and TRBJ2-3, with D perhaps matching TRBD1 (5 bases). From germline, CDR1 is MNHNS and CDR2 SASEGT. The ends were cut back, 3 bases at V and 6 bases at J, with 19 bases in the middle. This CDR3 is 16 amino acids long. CDR3 amino acids: CASSEYRTPAGDTQYF. The CDR3 nucleotides read TGTGCCAGCAGTGAGTACCGCACGCCGGCAGGGGATACGCAGTATTTT.

The rearrangement uses TRBV9 and TRBJ2-1; possible D gene TRBD2, 5 bases. Germline CDR1 reads SGDLS; CDR2 reads YYNGEE. This CDR3 spans 16 amino acids. Trimming cost V 0 bases and J 0 bases, with 10 bases left between them. In nucleotides, the CDR3 is TGTGCCAGCAGCGTAGAGGCGGGTAGCTCCTACAATGAGCAGTTCTTC. Protein sequence: CASSVEAGSSYNEQFF.

This clone was recorded a few times. The chain couples TRBV6-6 to TRBJ1-2; D ambiguous. The CDR3 is 11 amino acids. The germline V and J ends were trimmed by 5 bases and 6 bases, with 7 bases remaining between them. Germline CDR1 reads MNHNY; CDR2 reads SVGAGI (reference sequence). This CDR3 reads CASSNRDGYTF. CDR3 bases: TGTGCCAGCAGTAACCGGGATGGCTACACCTTC.

CDR3 DNA: TGTGCCAGCAGCGTAGCTCTAGCAACCCCCAGGTTCTTC. Protein: CASSVALATPRFF. The rearrangement joins TRBV9 to TRBJ2-1, with D maybe TRBD2 (5 bases). This CDR3 is 13 amino acids long. Between the trimmed V and J ends, which lost 0 bases and 15 bases, there was a span of 16 bases. CDR1 and CDR2 from the germline V gene are SGDLS and YYNGEE.

In the case of this clone: Germline is not matched at one junction end, which may reflect a read error. The chain recombines TRBV7-9 with TRBJ1-1; D possibly corresponds to TRBD1 (6 bases). Germline loops: CDR1 SEHNR, CDR2 FQNEAQ (reference sequence). The CDR3 length is 16 residues. The CDR3 loop is CSSSPPPRTDLTEAFF. The CDR3 bases are TGTTCCAGCAGCCCACCTCCCCGGACAGACCTCACTGAAGCTTTCTTT.

The chain carries TRBV11-2 and TRBJ2-5, with D perhaps matching TRBD1 (5 bases). The CDR3 has 14 amino acids. The germline V and J ends were trimmed by 5 bases and 5 bases, with 15 bases remaining between them. CDR1 is SGHAT, CDR2 FQNNGV, per germline. The CDR3 DNA reads as TGTGCCAGCAGCCCGACAGTCTCCGGGGAGACCCAGTACTTC. Translated, it gives CASSPTVSGETQYF.

V is TRBV19 and J is TRBJ1-2, with D possibly matching TRBD1 (5 bases). The length of the CDR3 is 15 residues. Germline-derived CDR1 and CDR2 are LNHDA and SQIVND (reference sequence). With 1 base removed from V and 4 bases from J, the gap between germline ends came to 13 bases. The CDR3 protein is CASSIAGPGSYGYTF. CDR3 DNA: TGTGCCAGTAGTATAGCAGGGCCCGGATCCTATGGCTACACCTTC.